The sample holds a few counts of the clone carrying this T cell receptor beta chain. What it binds is not known. At one of its ends the junction is not consistent with the germline gene, which may arise from a read error. The record originates from a study of long-term antiretroviral therapy in people with HIV. Broader study findings: From the mid-2000s to the late 2010s, blood was obtained, possibly while participants received older ART regimens.

The authors ran the immunoSEQ assay, v3.0, at survey level. Profiled with immunoSEQ multiplex PCR; TCRdb holds only in-frame clones, not every one. The sample records tens of thousands of clones, 83% being singletons. At minimum, one pre-ART and two post-ART PBMC samples were obtained from each donor. CDR3 length equals 13 residues. Germline values: CDR1 SEHNR, CDR2 FQNEAQ (reference sequence). Sequenced here: unsorted PBMCs, sampled 0.4 years before starting antiretroviral therapy. This sequence was found in a young man with HIV. The chain employs TRBV7-9 and TRBJ2-7, with unresolved D. The CDR3 region is CASSLLEAELLFF. CDR3 DNA: TGTGCCAGCAGCTTACTCGAAGCCGAGCTACTCTTTTTC.